Listed below are T cell receptor beta chains from one sample, sequenced in a study of OX40 agonist ivuxolimab in advanced cancers. Measured with immunoSEQ multiplex PCR; TCRdb has only the in-frame clones, and not every one. Here the sample spans nearly 70,000 clones, roughly 88% being singletons. The sample in question was CD4+ or CD8+ T cells sorted from blood, obtained in a trial of the OX40 agonist ivuxolimab. The receptors stem from an adult with an advanced solid tumor such as melanoma, head and neck, liver or kidney cancer. CDR3s leave out the opening cysteine and the closing phenylalanine or tryptophan. The order of the fields is J gene, V gene, CDR3 protein.

TRBJ2-1 | TRBV5-1 | ASSRTSNHEQF
TRBJ2-1 | TRBV5-4 | ASSPGLDDDEQF
TRBJ1-1 | TRBV2 | ASSGDDRTF
TRBJ1-5 | TRBV5-1 | ASSFESNQPQH
TRBJ1-5 | TRBV19 | ASSSDGTGVRSNQPQH
TRBJ1-1 | TRBV5-1 | ASRSPLNTEAF
TRBJ2-7 | TRBV27 | ASSLLGGGRVYEQY
TRBJ1-1 | TRBV23-1 | ASSTGPPAF
TRBJ1-5 | TRBV19 | ASSITSNSNQPQH
TRBJ2-1 | TRBV18 | ASSPGRVIEQF
TRBJ2-7 | TRBV4-2 | ASSQVPTIGSYEQY
TRBJ1-4 | TRBV9 | ASSVGDRTEKLF
TRBJ2-1 | TRBV9 | ASSVSGGLGDEQF
TRBJ2-7 | TRBV7-9 | ASSLKGTHEQY
TRBJ1-2 | TRBV2 | ASSEGPYGYT
TRBJ1-2 | TRBV30 | AWSADLTGYGYT
TRBJ2-5 | TRBV18 | ASSSGSQETQY
TRBJ1-2 | TRBV29-1 | SVAPTGINGYT
TRBJ1-2 | TRBV19 | ASSIVNGNYGYT
TRBJ1-1 | TRBV18 | ASSPGSLNTEAF
TRBJ2-2 | TRBV7-2 | ASSLTSGTGELF
TRBJ1-1 | TRBV30 | AWGTRAPGQHF
TRBJ1-1 | TRBV5-1 | ASSSTLTRGRGEAF
TRBJ1-5 | TRBV5-5 | ASSLGQDTLLSNQPQH
TRBJ2-7 | TRBV5-1 | ASSFGGFYEQY
TRBJ1-4 | TRBV5-4 | ASSLQGEGEKLF
TRBJ1-1 | TRBV9 | ASSVSVGLNTEAF
TRBJ1-5 | TRBV6-1 | ASTGRQQGGQPQH
TRBJ1-5 | TRBV19 | ASHTRGLYSNQPQH
TRBJ1-2 | TRBV11-3 | ASSLRQGEGYGYT
TRBJ2-5 | TRBV2 | ASTDGFETQY
TRBJ1-2 | TRBV5-1 | ASSPGGSADGYT
TRBJ1-2 | TRBV5-1 | ASSFSGGESGYGYT
TRBJ2-1 | TRBV20-1 | SAISGNEQF
TRBJ1-6 | TRBV30 | AWSVVEIRANSYNSPLH
TRBJ2-6 | TRBV6-4 | AIFRDRDSGGANVLT
TRBJ2-1 | TRBV11-3 | ASSFSGGAYEQF
TRBJ2-5 | TRBV5-4 | ASSLALGDQETQY
TRBJ1-3 | TRBV28 | ASSLVDTIY
TRBJ2-7 | TRBV28 | ASRAGSSYEQY
TRBJ1-2 | TRBV25-1 | ASSETGAGYT
TRBJ2-5 | TRBV7-2 | ASSLEAEETQY
TRBJ1-1 | TRBV7-8 | ASSLENRGRNTEAF
TRBJ1-2 | TRBV18 | ASSPFFQGGNYGYT
TRBJ1-4 | TRBV7-9 | ASSFPGQGILGEKLF
TRBJ2-5 | TRBV6-5 | ASSYLDSQETQY